This record covers a single TCR beta chain. Random-hexamer reverse transcription was applied to roughly 0.5 to 1 ug RNA. TCRdb re-analysed the immunoSEQ multiplex PCR reads in MiXCR, keeping a single row per CDR3 protein. This table has about 150,000 distinct CDR3 sequences, roughly 95% appearing once. Germline V CDR1 and CDR2: SGHTA, FQGNSA. The CDR3 consists of 15 residues. Trimming removed 4 bases from V and 0 bases from J, with 12 bases in between. The record originates from a study of CD8 T cells in Susac syndrome. The wider study: When blood was drawn, the patients with Susac syndrome were therapy-naive, on corticosteroids, or on intravenous immunoglobulin alone.

The source of this sequence is a human donor with Susac syndrome. Sequenced sample: CD4+ T cells from PBMCs. This chain uses TRBV7-2 with TRBJ2-5; tentative D call: TRBD1 (5 bases). CDR3 loop: CASSSSKGYQETQYF. The CDR3 DNA follows: TGTGCCAGCAGCTCAAGCAAGGGGTACCAAGAGACCCAGTACTTC.